This entry lists 8 T cell receptor beta chains sequenced from one sample in a study of CD8 T cells in Susac syndrome. Reverse transcription used roughly 0.45 to 1 ug RNA and random hexamers. TCRdb independently ran MiXCR on the immunoSEQ multiplex PCR reads; one entry per CDR3 protein. The sample records under 200,000 distinct CDR3 sequences, approximately 93% being singletons. Sequenced material: CD4+ T cells from PBMCs. These TCRs come from a human donor in good health.

The chain carries TRBV9 and TRBJ2-3, with D hard to call. This CDR3 is built from 16 residues. V gave up 0 bases and J gave up 2 bases, with 13 bases separating them. The germline V gene has CDR1 SGDLS and CDR2 YYNGEE. CDR3 amino acids: CASSVDPRPDTDTQYF. Written as DNA, the CDR3 is TGTGCCAGCAGCGTAGACCCCCGTCCAGACACAGATACGCAGTATTTT. Full variable domain (remainder filled in from reference TRBV9 and TRBJ2-3): DSGVTQTPKHLITATGQRVTLRCSPRSGDLSVYWYQQSLDQGLQFLIQYYNGEERAKGNILERFSAQQFPDLHSELNLSSLELGDSALYFCASSVDPRPDTDTQYFGPGTRLTVL.

The chain has TRBV18 and TRBJ1-2, with a weak D call TRBD1 (5 bases). V shed 5 bases and J shed 8 bases, with 12 bases lying between them. The germline CDR1 and CDR2 sequences are KGHSH and LQKENI. This CDR3 comprises 12 residues. In DNA, the CDR3 is TGTGCCAGCTCAAGGGACCGTCGGGGCTACACCTTC. It translates to CASSRDRRGYTF.

J is TRBJ1-6 and V is TRBV12-3 or TRBV12-4; D possibly corresponds to TRBD1 (6 bases). Trimming took off 6 bases at V and 3 bases at J, with 12 bases between the two ends. The CDR3 length is 15 residues. In DNA, the CDR3 is TGTGCCAGCAGGCGGACAGTAAACTATAATTCACCCCTCCACTTT. As protein: CASRRTVNYNSPLHF.

This clonotype was picked up one time. CDR3 in DNA: TGTGCCAGCAGCCAATCGTCTAGCGGGAGTTACCAGTACTTC. Translation: CASSQSSSGSYQYF. V gene TRBV14 combines with J gene TRBJ2-7; TRBD2 agrees at 10 bases. This CDR3 region has 14 residues. Germline V gives CDR1 SGHDN, CDR2 FVKESK. Losses at the gene ends were 2 bases for V and 10 bases for J; bases not matched to a gene: 8.

The genes are TRBV4-2 and TRBJ1-4; 7 bases are a match to TRBD1. V dropped 4 bases and J dropped 14; count of bases not matched to a gene: 13. This CDR3 comprises 14 residues. CDR1 LGHNA and CDR2 YNFKEQ come from the germline V gene. CDR3 in amino acids: CASSRKGTEGGLFF. Written as DNA, the CDR3 is TGTGCCAGCAGCCGAAAGGGGACAGAGGGCGGTCTGTTTTTT.

V and J are TRBV6-5 and TRBJ1-1; 8 bases are shared with TRBD1. This CDR3 region has 12 residues. Germline V gene data show CDR1 as MNHEY and CDR2 as SVGAGI. With V trimmed by 8 bases and J by 10 bases, 9 bases remained unmatched. CDR3 DNA sequence: TGTGCCAGCGGCAAGGCAGGGGGCAGAGCTTTCTTT. This encodes CASGKAGGRAFF.

V gene TRBV5-1 combines with J gene TRBJ2-3; D might be TRBD1 or TRBD2, each matching 5 bases. The CDR3 contains 16 residues. Germline CDR1 SGHRS, CDR2 YFSETQ. V was cut by 0 bases and J by 1 base, with 12 bases left in between. Here the CDR3 DNA reads TGCGCCAGCAGCTTGGTAGGGGCGGGCGGCACAGATACGCAGTATTTT. It specifies CASSLVGAGGTDTQYF.

The rearrangement joins TRBV6-2 or TRBV6-3 to TRBJ2-1, with a tentative D call TRBD2 (5 bases). Per the germline V gene, CDR1 is MNHEY and CDR2 is SVGEGT. This CDR3 is 12 amino acids long. Trimming removed 2 bases from V and 7 bases from J, with 6 bases in between. CDR3 residues: CASSYRRNEQFF. The CDR3 nucleotides are TGTGCCAGCAGTTACAGGAGGAATGAGCAGTTCTTC.